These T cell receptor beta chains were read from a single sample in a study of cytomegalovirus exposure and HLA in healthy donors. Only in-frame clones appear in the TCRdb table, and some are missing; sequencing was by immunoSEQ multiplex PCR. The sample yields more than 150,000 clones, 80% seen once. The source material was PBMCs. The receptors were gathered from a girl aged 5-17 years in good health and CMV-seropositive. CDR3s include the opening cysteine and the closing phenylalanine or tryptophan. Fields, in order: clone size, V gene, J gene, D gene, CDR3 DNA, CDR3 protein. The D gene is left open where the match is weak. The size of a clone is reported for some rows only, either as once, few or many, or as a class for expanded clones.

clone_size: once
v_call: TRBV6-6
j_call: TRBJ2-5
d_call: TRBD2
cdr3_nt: TGTGCCGGGGGCGGGAGGGAGGGGCAAGAGACCCAGTACTTC
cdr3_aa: CAGGGREGQETQYF

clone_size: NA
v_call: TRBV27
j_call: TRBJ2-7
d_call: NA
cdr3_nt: TGTGCCAGCGCCACGGGAAGAGGAGTCCACGAGCAGTACTTC
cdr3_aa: CASATGRGVHEQYF

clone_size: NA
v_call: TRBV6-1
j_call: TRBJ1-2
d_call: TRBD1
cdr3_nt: TGTGCCAGCAGTGCGGACAGGGATGTCTGGGGCTACACCTTC
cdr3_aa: CASSADRDVWGYTF

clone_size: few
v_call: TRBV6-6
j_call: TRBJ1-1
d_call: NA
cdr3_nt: TGTGCCAGCAGTTACTCGCGGGGATTGACGACTGAAGCTTTCTTT
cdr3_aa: CASSYSRGLTTEAFF

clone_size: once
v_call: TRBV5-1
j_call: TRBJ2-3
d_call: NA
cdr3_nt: TGCGCCAGCAGAACAAGTACAGGGATTTACACAGATACGCAGTATTTT
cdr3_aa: CASRTSTGIYTDTQYF

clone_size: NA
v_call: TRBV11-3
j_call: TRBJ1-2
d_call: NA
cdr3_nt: TGTGCCAGCAGCTTAGAGGCAGGCCGCAAAAGTAACTATGGCTACACCTTC
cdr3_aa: CASSLEAGRKSNYGYTF

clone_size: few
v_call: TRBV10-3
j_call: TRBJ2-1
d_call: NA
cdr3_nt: TGTGCCATCAGTGAGGGGGCCAATGAGCAGTTCTTC
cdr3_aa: CAISEGANEQFF

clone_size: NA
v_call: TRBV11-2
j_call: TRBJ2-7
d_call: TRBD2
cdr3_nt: TGTGCCAGCAGCTTTAGCGGGGTAAGCTCCTACGAGCAGTACTTC
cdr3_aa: CASSFSGVSSYEQYF

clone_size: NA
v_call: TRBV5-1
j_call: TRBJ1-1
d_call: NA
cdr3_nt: TGCGCCAGCAGCTCCAAGGTTGGGCGATCGGAGAACACTGAAGCTTTCTTT
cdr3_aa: CASSSKVGRSENTEAFF

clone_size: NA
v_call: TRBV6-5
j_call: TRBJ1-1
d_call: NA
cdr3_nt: TGTGCCAGCAGCCCCGGACAGCTGAACACTGAAGCTTTCTTT
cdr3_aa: CASSPGQLNTEAFF

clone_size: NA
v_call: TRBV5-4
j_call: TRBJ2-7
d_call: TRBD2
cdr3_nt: TGTGCCAGCAGCTCCGGGACTAGCGGGAGGGGCTACGAGCAGTACTTC
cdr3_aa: CASSSGTSGRGYEQYF

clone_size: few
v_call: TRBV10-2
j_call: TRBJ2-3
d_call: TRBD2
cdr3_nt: TGCGCCAGCAGTGAGTTTAGCGGGAGGTTCACAGATACGCAGTATTTT
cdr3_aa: CASSEFSGRFTDTQYF

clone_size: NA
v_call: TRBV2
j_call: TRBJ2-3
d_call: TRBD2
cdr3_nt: TGTGCCAGTGGGGCGGGGGGCGTCACAGATACGCAGTATTTT
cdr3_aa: CASGAGGVTDTQYF

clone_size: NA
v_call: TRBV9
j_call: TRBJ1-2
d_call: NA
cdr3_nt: TGTGCCAGCAGCAACGACCTACAGATTTATGGCTACACCTTC
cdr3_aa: CASSNDLQIYGYTF

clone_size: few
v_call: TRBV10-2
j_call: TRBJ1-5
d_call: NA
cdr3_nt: TGCGCCAGCAGTGAGCCGGGACACTTTAGCAATCAGCCCCAGCATTTT
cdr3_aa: CASSEPGHFSNQPQHF

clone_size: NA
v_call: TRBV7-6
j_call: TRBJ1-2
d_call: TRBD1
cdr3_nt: TGTGCCAGCAGCTCCAGGACAGGGGAGAACTATGGCTACACCTTC
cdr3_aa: CASSSRTGENYGYTF

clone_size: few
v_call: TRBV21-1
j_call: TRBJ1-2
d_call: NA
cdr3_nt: TGTGCCAGCAGTCGGGACACCAAAAATGGCTACACCTTC
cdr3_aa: CASSRDTKNGYTF

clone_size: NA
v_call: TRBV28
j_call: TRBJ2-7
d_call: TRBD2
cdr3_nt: TGTGCCAGCAGTCCTCCAAGCGGGAGGTTCGGCGAGCAGTACTTC
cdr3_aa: CASSPPSGRFGEQYF

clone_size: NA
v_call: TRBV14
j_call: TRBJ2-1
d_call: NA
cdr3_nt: TGTGCCAGCAGCCACGCTGGGGCCCTTAGGTTCTTC
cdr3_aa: CASSHAGALRFF

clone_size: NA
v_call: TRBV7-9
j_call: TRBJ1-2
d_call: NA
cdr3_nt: TGTGCCAGCAGCTTAGATGGGGGCCCTGGTGGCTACACCTTC
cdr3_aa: CASSLDGGPGGYTF

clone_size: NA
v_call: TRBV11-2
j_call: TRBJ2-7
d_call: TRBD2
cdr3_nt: TGTGCCAGCAGCTTTGGGGGGGGTACCTACGAGCAGTACTTC
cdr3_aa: CASSFGGGTYEQYF

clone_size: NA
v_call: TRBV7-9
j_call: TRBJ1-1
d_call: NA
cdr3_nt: TGTGCCAGCAGCTTAGGCAGGGGGAACACTGAAGCTTTCTTT
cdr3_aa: CASSLGRGNTEAFF

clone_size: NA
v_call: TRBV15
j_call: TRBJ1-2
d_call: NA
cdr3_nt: TGTGCCACCGGGAAGAGAGCTAACGGAGTGGACAATGGCTACACCTTC
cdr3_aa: CATGKRANGVDNGYTF

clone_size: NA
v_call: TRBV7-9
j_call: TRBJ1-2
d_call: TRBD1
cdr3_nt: TGTGCCAGCAGCTCCCGGGACAGGGGGAACTATGGCTACACCTTC
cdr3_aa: CASSSRDRGNYGYTF

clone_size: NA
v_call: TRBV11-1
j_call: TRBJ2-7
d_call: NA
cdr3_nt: TGTGCCAGCAGCTCTAGCTCCTACGAGCAGTACTTC
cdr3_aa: CASSSSSYEQYF

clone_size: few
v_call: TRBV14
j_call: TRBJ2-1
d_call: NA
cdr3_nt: TGTGCCAGCAGCCATAGTCACTACAATGAGCAGTTCTTC
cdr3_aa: CASSHSHYNEQFF

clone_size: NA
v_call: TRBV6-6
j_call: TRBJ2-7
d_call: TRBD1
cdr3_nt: TGTGCCAGCAGCTCCGGGACAGGGTTAGCCTACGAGCAGTACTTC
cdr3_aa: CASSSGTGLAYEQYF

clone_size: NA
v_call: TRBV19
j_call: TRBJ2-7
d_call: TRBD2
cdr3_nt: TGTGCCAGTAGTATTCCGGGACTAGAGGACGAGCAGTACTTC
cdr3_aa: CASSIPGLEDEQYF

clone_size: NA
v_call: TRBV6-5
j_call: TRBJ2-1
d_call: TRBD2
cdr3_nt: TGTGCCAGCAGTCCGCTAGCGGGGCTCTACAATGAGCAGTTCTTC
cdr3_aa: CASSPLAGLYNEQFF

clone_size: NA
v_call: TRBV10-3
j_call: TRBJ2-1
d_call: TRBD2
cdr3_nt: TGTGCCATCAGTGATCCGACTAGCGGGATAGACAATGAGCAGTTCTTC
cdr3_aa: CAISDPTSGIDNEQFF

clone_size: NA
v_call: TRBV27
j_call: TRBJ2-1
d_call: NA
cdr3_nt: TGTGCCAGCAGTTTAGGGGGGTCCTACAATGAGCAGTTCTTC
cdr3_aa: CASSLGGSYNEQFF

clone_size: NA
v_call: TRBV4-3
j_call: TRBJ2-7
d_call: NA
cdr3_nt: TGCGCCAGCAGCCAAGATAGGCTAGCGCAGTTCTACGAGCAGTACTTC
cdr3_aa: CASSQDRLAQFYEQYF

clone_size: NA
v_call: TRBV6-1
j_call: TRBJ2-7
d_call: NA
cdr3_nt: TGTGCCAGCATGAGGAGCGGAAGCTCCTACGAGCAGTACTTC
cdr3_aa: CASMRSGSSYEQYF

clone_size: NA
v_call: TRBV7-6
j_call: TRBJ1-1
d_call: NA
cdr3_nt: TGTGCCAGCAGCCGTCAGATGAACACTGAAGCTTTCTTT
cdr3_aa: CASSRQMNTEAFF

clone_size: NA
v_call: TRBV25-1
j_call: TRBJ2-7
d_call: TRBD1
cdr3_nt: TGTGCCAGCAGTGGAGGACAGGGTGGGTACGAGCAGTACTTC
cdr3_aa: CASSGGQGGYEQYF

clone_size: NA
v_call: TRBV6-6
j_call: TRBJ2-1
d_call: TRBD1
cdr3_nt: TGTGCCAGCGAGGGACAGGGGGCTGGCAATGAGCAGTTCTTC
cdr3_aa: CASEGQGAGNEQFF

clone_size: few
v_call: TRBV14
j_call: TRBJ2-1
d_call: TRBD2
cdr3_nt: TGTGCCAGCAGCCAAGGGACTAGCGGGACAATTTACCATGAGCAGTTCTTC
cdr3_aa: CASSQGTSGTIYHEQFF

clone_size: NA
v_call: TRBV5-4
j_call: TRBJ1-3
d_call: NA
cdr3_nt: TGTGCCAGCAGCTTGGCCTCTGAGGGAAACACCATATATTTT
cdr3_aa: CASSLASEGNTIYF

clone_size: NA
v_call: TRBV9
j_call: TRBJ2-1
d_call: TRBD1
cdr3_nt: TGTGCCAGCAGCGTTACAGGGGGCCTCACCTACAATGAGCAGTTCTTC
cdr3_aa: CASSVTGGLTYNEQFF

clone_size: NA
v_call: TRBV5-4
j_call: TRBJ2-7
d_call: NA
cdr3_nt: TGTGCCAGCAGCTTGTTGGGACAATCTCTTGGCGAGCAGTACTTC
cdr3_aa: CASSLLGQSLGEQYF

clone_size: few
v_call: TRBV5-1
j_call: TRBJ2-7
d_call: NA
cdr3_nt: TGCGCCAGCACCATGGGGCCCGGGTTGAGTTTTGAGCAGTACTTC
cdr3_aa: CASTMGPGLSFEQYF

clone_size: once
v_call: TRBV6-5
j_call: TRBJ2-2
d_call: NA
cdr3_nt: TGTGCCAGCAGTTACCCCGTCACCGGGGAGCTGTTTTTT
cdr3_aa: CASSYPVTGELFF

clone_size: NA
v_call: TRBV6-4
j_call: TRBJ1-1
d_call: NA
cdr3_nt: TGTGCCAGCAGTGACCCTGGCAAGCAGGGAAACACTGAAGCTTTCTTT
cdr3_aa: CASSDPGKQGNTEAFF

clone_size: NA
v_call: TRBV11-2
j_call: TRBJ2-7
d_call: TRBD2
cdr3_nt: TGTGCCAGCAGCTTTTTACCGGGACTAGCGGGTCCTCTTTCCTACGAGCAGTACTTC
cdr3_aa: CASSFLPGLAGPLSYEQYF

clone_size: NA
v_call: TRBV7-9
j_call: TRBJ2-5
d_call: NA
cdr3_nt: TGTGCCAGCAGCCGTACCGGACCAGGGATGGGCATGGGGGAGACCCAGTACTTC
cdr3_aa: CASSRTGPGMGMGETQYF

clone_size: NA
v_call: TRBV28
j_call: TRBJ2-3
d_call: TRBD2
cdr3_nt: TGTGCCAGCAGAGGGAGGGCCTGGGATACGCAGTATTTT
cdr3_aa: CASRGRAWDTQYF

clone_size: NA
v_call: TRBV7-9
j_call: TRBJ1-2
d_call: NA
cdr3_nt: TGTGCCAGCAGCTTAGGCGCGGGGTTCGGCTATGGCTACACCTTC
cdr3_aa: CASSLGAGFGYGYTF

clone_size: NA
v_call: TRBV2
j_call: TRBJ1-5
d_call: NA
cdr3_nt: TGTGCCAGCAGGGTGGTAGATATAGATCAGCCCCAGCATTTT
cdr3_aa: CASRVVDIDQPQHF

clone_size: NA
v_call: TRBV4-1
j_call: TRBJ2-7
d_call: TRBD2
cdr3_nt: TGCGCCAGCAGCCAAGTCCCAGCGGGAGGATGGAGAAACGAGCAGTACTTC
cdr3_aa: CASSQVPAGGWRNEQYF

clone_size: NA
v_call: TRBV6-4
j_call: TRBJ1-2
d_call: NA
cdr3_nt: TGTGCCAGCAGTGACGTCCAGGGAAACATCTATGGCTACACCTTC
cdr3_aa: CASSDVQGNIYGYTF

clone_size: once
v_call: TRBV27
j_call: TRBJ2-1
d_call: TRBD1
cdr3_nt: TGTGCCAGCAGTGGCATCGGGACAGGGGGCGGCTACAATGAGCAGTTCTTC
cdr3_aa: CASSGIGTGGGYNEQFF

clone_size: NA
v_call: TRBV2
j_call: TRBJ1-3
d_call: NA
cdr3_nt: TGTGCCAGCAGTGAATTGACAGGATTCACTGGAAACACCATATATTTT
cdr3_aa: CASSELTGFTGNTIYF

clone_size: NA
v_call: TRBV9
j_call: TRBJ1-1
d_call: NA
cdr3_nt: TGTGCCAGCAGCGTCGGACAGATGAACACTGAAGCTTTCTTT
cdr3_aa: CASSVGQMNTEAFF

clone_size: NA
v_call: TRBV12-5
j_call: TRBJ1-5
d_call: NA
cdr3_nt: TGTGCTAGTGGTTTGATCCTTCCAGGGGCCATCAATCAGCCCCAGCATTTT
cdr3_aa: CASGLILPGAINQPQHF

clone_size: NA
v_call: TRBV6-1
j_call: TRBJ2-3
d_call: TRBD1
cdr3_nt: TGTGCCAGCAGGCAGGGGGCCACAGATACGCAGTATTTT
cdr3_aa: CASRQGATDTQYF